This is a list of T cell receptor beta chains from one sample in a study of blood T cell repertoires in COVID-19. The repertoire was sequenced with immunoSEQ multiplex PCR; TCRdb's copy has only in-frame clones and lacks some. This table has under 30,000 clones, roughly 91% appearing once. Material: peripheral blood. The receptors shown here come from a man aged 45 to 65 with active COVID-19. Each CDR3 is given with its conserved first and last residue. Fields, in order: clone size, V gene, D gene, J gene, CDR3 DNA, CDR3 protein. A D gene is named only where the DNA matches it firmly. Only some rows state a clone size, as once, few, many or a class for expanded clones.

clone size: -; V gene: TRBV7-2; D gene: -; J gene: TRBJ2-3; CDR3 DNA: TGTGCCAGCAGCTTAGTTTTAATTGGGCGGGGACGCACAGATACGCAGTATTTT; CDR3 protein: CASSLVLIGRGRTDTQYF
clone size: -; V gene: TRBV9; D gene: -; J gene: TRBJ2-5; CDR3 DNA: TGTGCCAGCAGCGACGGAGGTTTCCCGGGGGAGACCCAGTACTTC; CDR3 protein: CASSDGGFPGETQYF
clone size: -; V gene: TRBV18; D gene: -; J gene: TRBJ2-7; CDR3 DNA: TGTGCCAGCTCACCACGAGGTTCCGAGCAGTACTTC; CDR3 protein: CASSPRGSEQYF
clone size: -; V gene: TRBV28; D gene: -; J gene: TRBJ2-5; CDR3 DNA: TGTGCCAGCAGCCCGGACACGCGTAGAGAGACCCAGTACTTC; CDR3 protein: CASSPDTRRETQYF
clone size: -; V gene: TRBV7-9; D gene: TRBD1; J gene: TRBJ1-2; CDR3 DNA: TGTGCCAGCAGCCCCACACGGGACAGCTATGGCTACACCTTC; CDR3 protein: CASSPTRDSYGYTF
clone size: -; V gene: TRBV6-5; D gene: TRBD1; J gene: TRBJ1-2; CDR3 DNA: TGTGCCAGCAGTTCGACCGGGACAGGGGGCGGGGGCTACACCTTC; CDR3 protein: CASSSTGTGGGGYTF
clone size: -; V gene: TRBV19; D gene: -; J gene: TRBJ2-1; CDR3 DNA: TGTGCCAGTAGTAGAGGAAACAATGAGCAGTTCTTC; CDR3 protein: CASSRGNNEQFF
clone size: -; V gene: TRBV24-1; D gene: -; J gene: TRBJ2-2; CDR3 DNA: TGTGCCACCAGTGATTTAGGCCAGGCGTGGGGGGAGCTGTTTTTT; CDR3 protein: CATSDLGQAWGELFF
clone size: -; V gene: TRBV28; D gene: -; J gene: TRBJ2-1; CDR3 DNA: TGTGCCAGCAGTTTAGGGGCCTGGTCCAATGAGCAGTTCTTC; CDR3 protein: CASSLGAWSNEQFF
clone size: -; V gene: TRBV27; D gene: -; J gene: TRBJ1-2; CDR3 DNA: TGTGCCAGCAGTTTATCGTTTACGGGTCCCTATGGCTACACCTTC; CDR3 protein: CASSLSFTGPYGYTF
clone size: few; V gene: TRBV19; D gene: TRBD1; J gene: TRBJ1-1; CDR3 DNA: TGTGCCAGTAGTATAGCCGTGACAGGGGGCGCGGGCACTGAAGCTTTCTTT; CDR3 protein: CASSIAVTGGAGTEAFF
clone size: -; V gene: TRBV25-1; D gene: -; J gene: TRBJ1-2; CDR3 DNA: TGTGCCAGCAGCGAAAAAACCCAACAGGTTCCCTATGGCTACACCTTC; CDR3 protein: CASSEKTQQVPYGYTF
clone size: -; V gene: TRBV2; D gene: TRBD1; J gene: TRBJ1-6; CDR3 DNA: TGTGCCAGCAGTGTGACGACAGGGGGCGGTTCACCCCTCCACTTT; CDR3 protein: CASSVTTGGGSPLHF
clone size: -; V gene: TRBV7-6; D gene: -; J gene: TRBJ1-3; CDR3 DNA: TGTGCCAGCAGCGGCATCAGGGGTGGGAGCTCTGGAAACACCATATATTTT; CDR3 protein: CASSGIRGGSSGNTIYF
clone size: -; V gene: TRBV19; D gene: TRBD1; J gene: TRBJ1-6; CDR3 DNA: TGTGCCAGTAGTATAACCCCGGGACAGGATTCACCCCTCCACTTT; CDR3 protein: CASSITPGQDSPLHF
clone size: -; V gene: TRBV24-1; D gene: TRBD2; J gene: TRBJ2-1; CDR3 DNA: TGTGCCACCGCCCCAGCGGGGGGGGGCTACAATGAGCAGTTCTTC; CDR3 protein: CATAPAGGGYNEQFF
clone size: -; V gene: TRBV3-1/TRBV3-2; D gene: TRBD1; J gene: TRBJ2-7; CDR3 DNA: TGTGCCAGCAGCAACAGACAGGGGACGGCCTACGAGCAGTACTTC; CDR3 protein: CASSNRQGTAYEQYF
clone size: -; V gene: TRBV29-1; D gene: -; J gene: TRBJ2-7; CDR3 DNA: TGCAGCGTTGAGGTGACAGGCTACGAGCAGTACTTC; CDR3 protein: CSVEVTGYEQYF
clone size: -; V gene: TRBV3-1/TRBV3-2; D gene: TRBD1; J gene: TRBJ2-5; CDR3 DNA: TGTGCCAGCAGCCAACAGACAGGGTCAGAGACCCAGTACTTC; CDR3 protein: CASSQQTGSETQYF
clone size: -; V gene: TRBV6-1; D gene: -; J gene: TRBJ2-7; CDR3 DNA: TGTGCCAGCAGTGAATCATGGAGCTACGAGCAGTACTTC; CDR3 protein: CASSESWSYEQYF
clone size: -; V gene: TRBV19; D gene: -; J gene: TRBJ2-7; CDR3 DNA: TGTGCCAGTAGTTTCAGGGTAGGCGAGCAGTACTTC; CDR3 protein: CASSFRVGEQYF
clone size: -; V gene: TRBV6-1; D gene: TRBD2; J gene: TRBJ2-1; CDR3 DNA: TGTGCCAGCAGTGAAAAAGCGGGAGGGTACAATGAGCAGTTCTTC; CDR3 protein: CASSEKAGGYNEQFF
clone size: -; V gene: TRBV24-1; D gene: TRBD1; J gene: TRBJ2-5; CDR3 DNA: TGTGCCACCAGTGATTTGCAGACAGGGACCCAAGAGACCCAGTACTTC; CDR3 protein: CATSDLQTGTQETQYF
clone size: -; V gene: TRBV4-3; D gene: -; J gene: TRBJ1-4; CDR3 DNA: TGCGCCAGCAGCCCACAGTTTGCAACTAATGAAAAACTGTTTTTT; CDR3 protein: CASSPQFATNEKLFF
clone size: -; V gene: TRBV28; D gene: -; J gene: TRBJ2-6; CDR3 DNA: TGTGCCAGCAGTCCCGACTGGTTCTCTGGGGCCAACGTCCTGACTTTC; CDR3 protein: CASSPDWFSGANVLTF
clone size: -; V gene: TRBV3-1/TRBV3-2; D gene: -; J gene: TRBJ2-3; CDR3 DNA: TGTGCCAGCAGCCAAGGTGGGGGGAGGACAGATACGCAGTATTTT; CDR3 protein: CASSQGGGRTDTQYF
clone size: -; V gene: TRBV21-1; D gene: -; J gene: TRBJ2-6; CDR3 DNA: TGTGCCAGCAGCAAGTTCTCGCCGGGACACTCTGGGGCCAACGTCCTGACTTTC; CDR3 protein: CASSKFSPGHSGANVLTF
clone size: -; V gene: TRBV5-5; D gene: -; J gene: TRBJ2-7; CDR3 DNA: TGTGCCAGCAGCTCTCTTTTTCGGACAGCGGTCTACGAGCAGTACTTC; CDR3 protein: CASSSLFRTAVYEQYF
clone size: -; V gene: TRBV11-2; D gene: -; J gene: TRBJ1-2; CDR3 DNA: TGTGCCAGCAGCTTGGGCGCGGGCTACTATGGCTACACCTTC; CDR3 protein: CASSLGAGYYGYTF
clone size: -; V gene: TRBV5-1; D gene: TRBD1; J gene: TRBJ1-2; CDR3 DNA: TGCGCCAGCAGGACAGGGGTAGAAGCTAACTATGGCTACACCTTC; CDR3 protein: CASRTGVEANYGYTF
clone size: -; V gene: TRBV21-1; D gene: -; J gene: TRBJ2-5; CDR3 DNA: TGTGCCAGCAGCCCCGGGACACTGTACCAAGAGACCCAGTACTTC; CDR3 protein: CASSPGTLYQETQYF
clone size: -; V gene: TRBV19; D gene: -; J gene: TRBJ1-5; CDR3 DNA: TGTGCCAGTAGTATTAAGACAGGCTACAATCAGCCCCAGCATTTT; CDR3 protein: CASSIKTGYNQPQHF
clone size: few; V gene: TRBV11-2; D gene: -; J gene: TRBJ2-1; CDR3 DNA: TGTGCCAGCAGCAACAGGCGTACAAGCTCCTACAATGAGCAGTTCTTC; CDR3 protein: CASSNRRTSSYNEQFF
clone size: once; V gene: TRBV19; D gene: TRBD1; J gene: TRBJ1-5; CDR3 DNA: TGTGCCAGTAGCCGGGACAGCCGCAATCAGCCCCAGCATTTT; CDR3 protein: CASSRDSRNQPQHF
clone size: -; V gene: TRBV2; D gene: TRBD1; J gene: TRBJ2-3; CDR3 DNA: TGTGCCAGCAGTCCCGGTCTAGGGGGCGCAGGCACAGATACGCAGTATTTT; CDR3 protein: CASSPGLGGAGTDTQYF
clone size: -; V gene: TRBV10-3; D gene: -; J gene: TRBJ1-6; CDR3 DNA: TGTGCCATCAGTGGGACTCAGAATTCACCCCTCCACTTT; CDR3 protein: CAISGTQNSPLHF
clone size: few; V gene: TRBV6-5; D gene: -; J gene: TRBJ1-6; CDR3 DNA: TGTGCCAGCAGGGCCCAGGGTATTTCACCCCTCCACTTT; CDR3 protein: CASRAQGISPLHF
clone size: -; V gene: TRBV5-1; D gene: -; J gene: TRBJ1-3; CDR3 DNA: TGCGCCAGCAGCCGATTCCCGGGTTCTGGAAACACCATATATTTT; CDR3 protein: CASSRFPGSGNTIYF
clone size: -; V gene: TRBV11-2; D gene: TRBD2; J gene: TRBJ2-1; CDR3 DNA: TGTGCCAGCAGCTTACTAGCGGATAATGGGGATGAGCAGTTCTTC; CDR3 protein: CASSLLADNGDEQFF
clone size: medium-sized; V gene: TRBV6-5; D gene: TRBD1; J gene: TRBJ1-2; CDR3 DNA: TGTGCCAGCAGTTACACAAGGACAGGGGGAGGCTATGGCTACACCTTC; CDR3 protein: CASSYTRTGGGYGYTF
clone size: -; V gene: TRBV3-1/TRBV3-2; D gene: TRBD1; J gene: TRBJ2-7; CDR3 DNA: TGTGCCAGCAGCCATGGGACAGGCCTCCTGGGGCAGTACTTC; CDR3 protein: CASSHGTGLLGQYF
clone size: few; V gene: TRBV28; D gene: TRBD1; J gene: TRBJ2-5; CDR3 DNA: TGTGCCAGCAGTAGGACAGGGTTCGTGACCCAGTACTTC; CDR3 protein: CASSRTGFVTQYF
clone size: -; V gene: TRBV4-1; D gene: TRBD1; J gene: TRBJ1-5; CDR3 DNA: TGCGCCAGCAGCCAATCCCGACAGGGGTTTGACCAGCCCCAGCATTTT; CDR3 protein: CASSQSRQGFDQPQHF
clone size: -; V gene: TRBV7-3; D gene: -; J gene: TRBJ2-2; CDR3 DNA: TGTGCCAGCAGCTTATCTCTGGCCGCCAACACCGGGGAGCTGTTTTTT; CDR3 protein: CASSLSLAANTGELFF
clone size: -; V gene: TRBV5-1; D gene: TRBD1; J gene: TRBJ1-1; CDR3 DNA: TGCGCCAGCAGCCCCGGGACAGATGAAGCTTTCTTT; CDR3 protein: CASSPGTDEAFF
clone size: -; V gene: TRBV6-6; D gene: -; J gene: TRBJ1-2; CDR3 DNA: TGTGCCAGCAGCACGGGAGGCAGCTCGAAGGGCTACACCTTC; CDR3 protein: CASSTGGSSKGYTF
clone size: few; V gene: TRBV3-1/TRBV3-2; D gene: -; J gene: TRBJ1-2; CDR3 DNA: TGTGCCAGCAGCCAAGAGCGGTTGGTATGGGGGCGAGCTAACTATGGCTACACCTTC; CDR3 protein: CASSQERLVWGRANYGYTF
clone size: -; V gene: TRBV24-1; D gene: -; J gene: TRBJ1-4; CDR3 DNA: TGTGCCACCAGTGATACTACAGGGCCTAATGAAAAACTGTTTTTT; CDR3 protein: CATSDTTGPNEKLFF
clone size: -; V gene: TRBV5-1; D gene: TRBD1; J gene: TRBJ1-2; CDR3 DNA: TGCGCCAGCAGCGTCACAGGGGGCCATGGCTACACCTTC; CDR3 protein: CASSVTGGHGYTF
clone size: -; V gene: TRBV3-1/TRBV3-2; D gene: -; J gene: TRBJ2-5; CDR3 DNA: TGTGCCAGCAGCCAAGATCGGTCGACCCAGTACTTC; CDR3 protein: CASSQDRSTQYF
clone size: -; V gene: TRBV6-2/TRBV6-3; D gene: -; J gene: TRBJ2-2; CDR3 DNA: TGTGCCAGCAGTTACCGGGACCCCGGGGGCACCGGGGAGCTGTTTTTT; CDR3 protein: CASSYRDPGGTGELFF
clone size: -; V gene: TRBV12-3/TRBV12-4; D gene: -; J gene: TRBJ1-1; CDR3 DNA: TGTGCCAGCAGTTTTCTGCGGGACACTGAAGCTTTCTTT; CDR3 protein: CASSFLRDTEAFF